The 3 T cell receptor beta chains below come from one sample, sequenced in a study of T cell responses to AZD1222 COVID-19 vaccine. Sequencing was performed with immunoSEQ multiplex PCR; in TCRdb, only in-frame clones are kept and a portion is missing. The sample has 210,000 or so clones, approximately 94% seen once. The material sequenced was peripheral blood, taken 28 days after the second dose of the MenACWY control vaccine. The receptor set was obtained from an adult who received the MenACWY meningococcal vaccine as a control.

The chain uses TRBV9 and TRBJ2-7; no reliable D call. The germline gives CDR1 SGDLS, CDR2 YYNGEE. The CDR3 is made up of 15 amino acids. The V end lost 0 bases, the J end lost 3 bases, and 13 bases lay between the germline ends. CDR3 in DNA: TGTGCCAGCAGCGTAGAAGGCACAAGCCTCTACGAGCAGTACTTC. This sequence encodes CASSVEGTSLYEQYF.

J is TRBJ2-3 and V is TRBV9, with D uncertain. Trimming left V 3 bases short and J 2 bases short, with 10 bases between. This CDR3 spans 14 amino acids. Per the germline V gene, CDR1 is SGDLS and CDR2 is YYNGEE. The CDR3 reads CASSGSGTTDTQYF. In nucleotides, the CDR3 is TGTGCCAGCAGCGGCTCCGGCACCACAGATACGCAGTATTTT.

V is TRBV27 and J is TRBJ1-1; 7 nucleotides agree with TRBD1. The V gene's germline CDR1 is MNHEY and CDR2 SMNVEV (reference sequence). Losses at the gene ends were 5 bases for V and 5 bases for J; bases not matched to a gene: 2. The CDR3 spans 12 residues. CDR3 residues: CASSTQGTEAFF. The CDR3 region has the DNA TGTGCCAGCAGTACACAGGGGACTGAAGCTTTCTTT.